This T cell receptor beta chain was documented in a study of T cells in Graves' hyperthyroidism and ophthalmopathy. Diagnosis rested on symptoms, serum thyroxine and TRAb, thyroid ultrasound, and orbital computed tomography. RNA transcripts provided the source from which TCR beta CDR3 regions were amplified. With the HTBI primer set, the TCR CDR3 went through a first round of RT-PCR. TCRdb independently ran MiXCR on the multiplex PCR reads; one entry per CDR3 protein. The sample lists approximately 420,000 distinct CDR3 sequences, more than 12% occurring once. This CDR3 spans 15 amino acids. V gave up 0 bases and J gave up 4 bases; unmatched junction bases: 4. Germline assignment: CDR1 SGHRS and CDR2 YFSETQ.

V and J are TRBV5-1 and TRBJ2-5; 9 positions match TRBD1. Sequenced sample: blood. The clonotype comes from a woman between 25 and 40 years old with Graves' hyperthyroidism. CDR3 in amino acids: CASSLVGQGAETQYF. CDR3 sequence (DNA): TGCGCCAGCAGCTTGGTGGGACAGGGTGCAGAGACCCAGTACTTC.